This TCR beta chain originates from a study of spatial heterogeneity in lung cancer. TCRdb independently ran MiXCR on the 5' RACE reads; one entry per CDR3 protein. The table shows about 95,000 distinct CDR3 sequences, with roughly 10% occurring only once. Time point noted: sample taken at primary tumor resection. TCRs were sequenced from unsorted whole RNA of tumor, nontumor lung or PBMC. The donor population consisted of some 67 patients with untreated, early-stage non-small cell lung cancer. The CDR3 has 14 residues. CDR1 and CDR2 (germline): DFQATT, SNEGSKA (reference sequence). The J segment lost 3 bases and the V segment lost 2 bases, leaving 3 bases of the junction unmatched.

The specimen was PBMCs, collected at surgery. V usage is TRBV20-1 and J usage is TRBJ2-3; 9 bases are a match to TRBD2. This receptor was identified in a male donor with early-stage non-small cell lung cancer. This chain's CDR3 is CSARRSGRTDTQYF. In DNA form, the CDR3 reads TGCAGTGCTAGACGTAGCGGGAGAACAGATACGCAGTATTTT.